Listed below are T cell receptor beta chains from one sample, sequenced in a study of identifying expanded T cells in peripheral blood. The repertoire was sequenced with immunoSEQ multiplex PCR; TCRdb's copy has only in-frame clones and lacks some. This sample yields about 130,000 clones, of which about 86% are seen a single time; 7% to 10% belongs to the top ten. Sample: blood. These receptors originate from a person between 18 and 70 years old in good health. CDR3s include the opening cysteine and the closing phenylalanine or tryptophan. A D gene is named only where the DNA matches it firmly. The size entry is marked missing in some rows and otherwise reads once, few, many or a size class.

j_gene	abundance	d_gene	v_gene	CDR3nt	CDR3aa
TRBJ2-3	-	-	TRBV7-9	TGTGCCAGCAGCCCGGGTCGCGGTTCTCTAGCAGATACGCAGTATTTT	CASSPGRGSLADTQYF
TRBJ1-3	-	-	TRBV21-1	TGTGCCAGCAGCAAAAAGGGGCACCGGGGGTCTGGAAACACCATATATTTT	CASSKKGHRGSGNTIYF
TRBJ2-5	-	-	TRBV29-1	TGCAGCGTTGAAGTTAGGCTCCAAGAGACCCAGTACTTC	CSVEVRLQETQYF
TRBJ1-2	-	-	TRBV7-9	TGTGCCAGCAGCTTAGCTTCTCTTCCGACAGACGAGAATGGCTACACCTTC	CASSLASLPTDENGYTF
TRBJ1-2	-	TRBD1	TRBV29-1	TGCAGCGTGTTTAGGACAGGGATCCCGGGCGGCTACACCTTC	CSVFRTGIPGGYTF
TRBJ2-3	-	TRBD1	TRBV5-1	TGCGCCAGCGCGACAGGGCAACCCTCTGCAGATACGCAGTATTTT	CASATGQPSADTQYF
TRBJ2-1	-	-	TRBV10-2	TGCGCCATCTCGGACGGGAACAATGAGCAGTTCTTC	CAISDGNNEQFF
TRBJ2-5	once	TRBD2	TRBV4-3	TGCGCCAGCAGCCAGAGGCTGACTAGCGGAATTTCAGAGACCCAGTACTTC	CASSQRLTSGISETQYF
TRBJ2-4	-	TRBD2	TRBV28	TGTGCCAGCAGTTCCCCCTCAAGGTCGGGAGGTTGGTACATTCAGTACTTC	CASSSPSRSGGWYIQYF
TRBJ2-7	-	-	TRBV7-9	TGTGCCAGCAGCTTAGATGTAGGGCGATCGGGGGAGCAGTACTTC	CASSLDVGRSGEQYF
TRBJ2-1	-	-	TRBV7-3	TGTGCCAGCAGCTTAGGCGGCGGCTCCTACAATGAGCAGTTCTTC	CASSLGGGSYNEQFF
TRBJ1-2	-	TRBD1	TRBV5-1	TGCGCCAGCAGCTTTGCCAGGGGGCTTAATGGCTACACCTTC	CASSFARGLNGYTF
TRBJ1-2	-	-	TRBV7-2	TGTGCCAGCAGCTTAGCATGGGTAAACTATGGCTACACCTTC	CASSLAWVNYGYTF
TRBJ2-3	-	TRBD1	TRBV6-1	TGTGCCAGCAGGGAGACAGGGGGTAGCACAGATACGCAGTATTTT	CASRETGGSTDTQYF
TRBJ2-2	few	-	TRBV11-2	TGTGCCAGCAGCTACCGGGACTCAAACACCGGGGAGCTGTTTTTT	CASSYRDSNTGELFF